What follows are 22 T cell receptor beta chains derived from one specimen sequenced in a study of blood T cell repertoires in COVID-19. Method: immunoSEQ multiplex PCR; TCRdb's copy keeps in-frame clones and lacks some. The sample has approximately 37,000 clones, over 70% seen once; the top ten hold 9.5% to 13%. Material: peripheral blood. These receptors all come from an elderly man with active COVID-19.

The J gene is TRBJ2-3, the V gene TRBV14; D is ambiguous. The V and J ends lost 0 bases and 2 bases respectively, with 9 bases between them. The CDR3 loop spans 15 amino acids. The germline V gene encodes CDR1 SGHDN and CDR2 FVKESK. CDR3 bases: TGTGCCAGCAGCCAAGAACGCGGCCACACAGATACGCAGTATTTT. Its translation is CASSQERGHTDTQYF.

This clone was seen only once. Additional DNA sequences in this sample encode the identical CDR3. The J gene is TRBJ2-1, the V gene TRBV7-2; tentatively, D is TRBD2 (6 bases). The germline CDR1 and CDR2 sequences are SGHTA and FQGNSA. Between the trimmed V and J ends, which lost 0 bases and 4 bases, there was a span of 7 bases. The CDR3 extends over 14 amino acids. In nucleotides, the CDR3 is TGTGCCAGCAGCTTAGCGGGAGGATACAATGAGCAGTTCTTC. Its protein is CASSLAGGYNEQFF.

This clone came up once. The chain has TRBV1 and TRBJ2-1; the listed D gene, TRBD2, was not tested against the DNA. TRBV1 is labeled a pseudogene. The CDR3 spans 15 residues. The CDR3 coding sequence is TGCACCAGCAGCCAAGATTCTAGCGACCCTAGGGAGCAGTTCTTC. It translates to CTSSQDSSDPREQFF.

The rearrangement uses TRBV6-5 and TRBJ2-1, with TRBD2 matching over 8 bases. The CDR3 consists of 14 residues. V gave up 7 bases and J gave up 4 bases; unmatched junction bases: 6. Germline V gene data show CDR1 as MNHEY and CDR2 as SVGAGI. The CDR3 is CASTISGNYNEQFF. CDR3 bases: TGTGCCAGCACTATTAGCGGGAATTACAATGAGCAGTTCTTC.

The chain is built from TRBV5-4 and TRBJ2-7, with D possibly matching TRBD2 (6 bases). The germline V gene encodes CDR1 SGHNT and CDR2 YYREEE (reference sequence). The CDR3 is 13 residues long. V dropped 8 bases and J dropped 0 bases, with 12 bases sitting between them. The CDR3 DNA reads TGTGCCAGTTCCACGGGGGACTCCTACGAGCAGTACTTC. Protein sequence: CASSTGDSYEQYF.

The CDR3 loop reads CASSRGDYGYTF. Here the CDR3 DNA reads TGTGCCAGCAGCCGTGGAGACTATGGCTACACCTTC. V is TRBV3-1 (or the pseudogene TRBV3-2) and J is TRBJ1-2; D is uncertain. CDR3 size: 12 residues. Germline CDR1 is LGHDT and CDR2 is YNNKEL (reference sequence). Trimming left V 4 bases short and J 3 bases short, with 6 bases between.

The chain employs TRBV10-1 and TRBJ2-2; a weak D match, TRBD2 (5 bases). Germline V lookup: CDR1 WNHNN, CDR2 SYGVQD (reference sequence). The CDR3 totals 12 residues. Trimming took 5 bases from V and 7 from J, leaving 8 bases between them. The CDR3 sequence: CASSRGNGELFF. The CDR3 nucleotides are TGCGCCAGCAGTCGGGGTAACGGGGAGCTGTTTTTT.

The CDR3 DNA follows: TGTGCCAGCAGCTGGGCGGGAGCGAACACCGGGGAGCTGTTTTTT. It encodes CASSWAGANTGELFF. The gene calls are TRBV5-5 and TRBJ2-2, with 7 bases that match TRBD2. Germline V gene lookup returns CDR1 SGHKS and CDR2 YYEKEE (reference sequence). With 3 bases clipped from V and 0 bases from J, the junction kept 2 bases outside the gene matches. The CDR3 is 15 amino acids. Variable domain in full (rest from reference TRBV5-5 and TRBJ2-2): DAGVTQSPTHLIKTRGQQVTLRCSPISGHKSVSWYQQVLGQGPQFIFQYYEKEERGRGNFPDRFSARQFPNYSSELNVNALLLGDSALYLCASSWAGANTGELFFGEGSRLTVL.

CDR3 in DNA: TGTGCCAGCAGTTTCAGGGGTTTGAGTGGCTACACCTTC. This sequence encodes CASSFRGLSGYTF. The V call is TRBV27, the J call TRBJ1-2; D is perhaps TRBD1 (6 bases). In germline, CDR1 is MNHEY, CDR2 SMNVEV (reference sequence). The CDR3 sequence is 13 residues long. Trimming cost V 3 bases and J 7 bases, with 12 bases left between them.

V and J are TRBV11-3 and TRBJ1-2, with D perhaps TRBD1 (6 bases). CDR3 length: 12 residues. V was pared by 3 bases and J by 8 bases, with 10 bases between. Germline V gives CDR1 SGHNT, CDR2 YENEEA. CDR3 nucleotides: TGTGCCAGCAGCTTTGGGGGCTCCGGCTACACCTTC. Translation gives CASSFGGSGYTF.

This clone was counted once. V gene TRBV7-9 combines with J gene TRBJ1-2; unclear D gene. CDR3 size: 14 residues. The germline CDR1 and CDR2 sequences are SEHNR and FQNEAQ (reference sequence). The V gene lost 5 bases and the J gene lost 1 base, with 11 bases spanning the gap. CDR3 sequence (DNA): TGTGCCAGCAGCCGCGGAGACCTTAACTATGGCTACACCTTC. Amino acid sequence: CASSRGDLNYGYTF.

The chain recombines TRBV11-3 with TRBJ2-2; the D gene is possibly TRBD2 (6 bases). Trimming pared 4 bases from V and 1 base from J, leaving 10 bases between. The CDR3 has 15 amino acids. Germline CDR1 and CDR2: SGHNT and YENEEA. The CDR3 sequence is CASSSGELNTGELFF. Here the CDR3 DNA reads TGTGCCAGCAGCTCGGGGGAATTGAACACCGGGGAGCTGTTTTTT.

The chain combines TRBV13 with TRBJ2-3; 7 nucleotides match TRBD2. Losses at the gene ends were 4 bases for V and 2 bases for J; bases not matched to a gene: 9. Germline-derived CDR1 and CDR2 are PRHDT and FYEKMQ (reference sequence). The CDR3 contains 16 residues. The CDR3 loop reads CASSSRLAGVTDTQYF. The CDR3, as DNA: TGTGCCAGCAGCTCCAGACTAGCAGGAGTCACAGATACGCAGTATTTT. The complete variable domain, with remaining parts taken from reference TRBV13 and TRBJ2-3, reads AAGVIQSPRHLIKEKRETATLKCYPIPRHDTVYWYQQGPGQDPQFLISFYEKMQSDKGSIPDRFSAQQFSDYHSELNMSSLELGDSALYFCASSSRLAGVTDTQYFGPGTRLTVL.

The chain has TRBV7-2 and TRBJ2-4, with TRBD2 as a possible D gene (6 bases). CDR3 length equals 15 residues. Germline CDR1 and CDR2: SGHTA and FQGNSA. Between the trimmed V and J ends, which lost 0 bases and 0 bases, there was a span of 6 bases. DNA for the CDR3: TGTGCCAGCAGCTTAGCAGCGGGAGCCAAAAACATTCAGTACTTC. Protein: CASSLAAGAKNIQYF.

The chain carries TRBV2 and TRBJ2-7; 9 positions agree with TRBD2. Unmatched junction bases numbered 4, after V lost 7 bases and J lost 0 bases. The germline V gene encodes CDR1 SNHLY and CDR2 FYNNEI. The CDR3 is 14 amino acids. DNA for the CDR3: TGTGCCAGCATAGAGCGGGGGGTCTCCTACGAGCAGTACTTC. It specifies CASIERGVSYEQYF.

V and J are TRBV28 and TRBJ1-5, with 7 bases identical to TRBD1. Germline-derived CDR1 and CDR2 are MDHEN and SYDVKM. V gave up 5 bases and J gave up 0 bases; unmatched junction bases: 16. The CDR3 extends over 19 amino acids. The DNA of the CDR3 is TGTGCCAGCAGTCGACCTCCGGGACAGCCTATAGTTAGCAATCAGCCCCAGCATTTT. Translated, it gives CASSRPPGQPIVSNQPQHF.

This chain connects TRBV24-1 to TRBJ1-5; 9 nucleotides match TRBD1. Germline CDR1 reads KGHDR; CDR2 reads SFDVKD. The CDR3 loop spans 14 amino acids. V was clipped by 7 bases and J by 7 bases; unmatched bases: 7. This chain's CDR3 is CATSLTGGGQPQHF. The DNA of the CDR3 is TGTGCCACCAGCTTAACAGGGGGCGGACAGCCCCAGCATTTT.

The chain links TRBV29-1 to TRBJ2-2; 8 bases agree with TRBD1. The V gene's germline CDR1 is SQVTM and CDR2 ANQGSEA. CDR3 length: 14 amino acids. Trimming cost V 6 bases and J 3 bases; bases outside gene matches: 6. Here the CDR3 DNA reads TGCAGCGTGGATACAGGGGGATACACCGGGGAGCTGTTTTTT. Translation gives CSVDTGGYTGELFF.

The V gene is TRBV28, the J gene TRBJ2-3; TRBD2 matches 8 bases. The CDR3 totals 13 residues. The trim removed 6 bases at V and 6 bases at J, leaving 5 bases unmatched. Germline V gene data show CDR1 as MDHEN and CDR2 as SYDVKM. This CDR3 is CASRSGSLDTQYF. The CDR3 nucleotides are TGTGCCAGCAGAAGCGGGAGCTTGGATACGCAGTATTTT. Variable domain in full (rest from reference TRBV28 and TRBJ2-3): DVKVTQSSRYLVKRTGEKVFLECVQDMDHENMFWYRQDPGLGLRLIYFSYDVKMKEKGDIPEGYSVSREKKERFSLILESASTNQTSMYLCASRSGSLDTQYFGPGTRLTVL.

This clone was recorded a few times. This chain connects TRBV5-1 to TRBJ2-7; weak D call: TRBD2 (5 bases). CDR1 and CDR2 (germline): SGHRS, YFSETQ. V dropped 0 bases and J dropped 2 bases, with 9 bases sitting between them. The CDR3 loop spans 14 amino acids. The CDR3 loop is CASSLEPSTYEQYF. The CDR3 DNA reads TGCGCCAGCAGCTTGGAACCTAGCACCTACGAGCAGTACTTC.

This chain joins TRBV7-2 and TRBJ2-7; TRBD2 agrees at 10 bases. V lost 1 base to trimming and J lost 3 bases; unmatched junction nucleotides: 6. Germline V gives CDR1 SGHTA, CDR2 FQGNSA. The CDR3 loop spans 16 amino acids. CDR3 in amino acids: CASSLGPLAGNYEQYF. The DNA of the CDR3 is TGTGCCAGCAGCTTAGGCCCACTAGCGGGAAACTACGAGCAGTACTTC.

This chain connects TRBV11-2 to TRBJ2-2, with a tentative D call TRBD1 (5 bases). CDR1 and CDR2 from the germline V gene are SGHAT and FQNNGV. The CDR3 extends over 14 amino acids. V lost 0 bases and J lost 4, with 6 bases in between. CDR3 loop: CASSLETATGELFF. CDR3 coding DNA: TGTGCCAGCAGCTTAGAGACAGCCACCGGGGAGCTGTTTTTT. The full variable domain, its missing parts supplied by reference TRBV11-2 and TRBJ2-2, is EAGVAQSPRYKIIEKRQSVAFWCNPISGHATLYWYQQILGQGPKLLIQFQNNGVVDDSQLPKDRFSAERLKGVDSTLKIQPAKLEDSAVYLCASSLETATGELFFGEGSRLTVL.